The 13 T cell receptor beta chains reported below all come from one sample, sequenced in a study of blood T cell repertoires in COVID-19. Generated by immunoSEQ multiplex PCR, the TCRdb table keeps only in-frame clones and is missing some. The top ten hold 2% to 2.5% of the sample, which has around 230,000 clones, more than 65% seen once. The sequenced material came from peripheral blood. The source of these receptors is a man in his forties who had recovered from COVID-19.

The sample holds one count of this clone. The J gene is TRBJ2-7, the V gene TRBV30; 7 bases map to TRBD1. In germline, CDR1 is GTSNPN, CDR2 SVGIG (reference sequence). The CDR3 loop spans 13 amino acids. The trim removed 1 base at V and 5 bases at J, leaving 5 bases unmatched. CDR3 nucleotide sequence: TGTGCCTGGAGTGGACAGGGCGGAGACGAGCAGTACTTC. Its translation is CAWSGQGGDEQYF. Full variable domain (outside the CDR3, taken from reference TRBV30 and TRBJ2-7): SQTIHQWPATLVQPVGSPLSLECTVEGTSNPNLYWYRQAAGRGLQLLFYSVGIGQISSEVPQNLSASRPQDRQFILSSKKLLLSDSGFYLCAWSGQGGDEQYFGPGTRLTVT.

For the CDR3, the DNA is TGTGCCAGCGGGGCGGTAGGGCGAAATGAGCAGTTCTTC. Translating it yields CASGAVGRNEQFF. V usage is TRBV12-3 or TRBV12-4 and J usage is TRBJ2-1; TRBD1 is a possible D gene (5 bases). CDR3 length: 13 amino acids. V shed 8 bases and J shed 7 bases, with 15 bases lying between them.

This clone was detected once. V is TRBV7-9 and J is TRBJ2-1; possible D gene TRBD2, 6 bases. CDR1 is SEHNR, CDR2 FQNEAQ, per germline (reference sequence). This CDR3 is built from 15 residues. V was shortened by 5 bases and J by 2 bases, with 13 bases between the two germline ends. The CDR3 protein is CASSPSGPTYNEQFF. The CDR3 DNA sequence: TGTGCCAGCAGCCCGAGCGGGCCAACCTACAATGAGCAGTTCTTC. Full variable domain (outside the CDR3, taken from reference TRBV7-9 and TRBJ2-1): DTGVSQNPRHKITKRGQNVTFRCDPISEHNRLYWYRQTLGQGPEFLTYFQNEAQLEKSRLLSDRFSAERPKGSFSTLEIQRTEQGDSAMYLCASSPSGPTYNEQFFGPGTRLTVL.

The CDR3 region is CASSLEASSEQYF. The CDR3 DNA reads as TGCGCCAGCAGCTTGGAGGCCTCTAGCGAGCAGTACTTC. The chain combines TRBV5-1 with TRBJ2-7; no firm D call. The V end lost 0 bases, the J end lost 6 bases, and 10 bases lay between the germline ends. Germline V CDR1 and CDR2: SGHRS, YFSETQ. The CDR3 loop spans 13 amino acids.

The chain joins TRBV29-1 to TRBJ1-1, with D unclear. The ends were cut back, 7 bases at V and 1 base at J, with 16 bases in the middle. The CDR3 length is 14 residues. Germline-derived CDR1 and CDR2 are SQVTM and ANQGSEA. CDR3 bases: TGCAGCGGAGTTTGGGTTGGAGGGAACACTGAAGCTTTCTTT. It specifies CSGVWVGGNTEAFF.

This clone appeared once. This chain uses TRBV5-1 with TRBJ2-7; D unresolved. Trimming removed 4 bases from V and 2 bases from J, with 13 bases in between. The CDR3 is 14 residues long. CDR1 and CDR2 from the germline V gene are SGHRS and YFSETQ. CDR3 coding DNA: TGCGCCAGCAGCCGTGACACTTTTCCCTACGAGCAGTACTTC. Its translation: CASSRDTFPYEQYF.

The V gene is TRBV5-1, the J gene TRBJ2-7; tentatively, D is TRBD1 (6 bases). The V gene's germline CDR1 is SGHRS and CDR2 YFSETQ. There are 14 residues in the CDR3. Trimming removed 4 bases at V and 8 bases at J, with 19 bases between. DNA of the CDR3: TGCGCCAGCAGCAGGGAACAGGGCGAGGGAAAGCAGTACTTC. Its protein is CASSREQGEGKQYF.

CDR3 in DNA: TGTGCCGCAAAGACAGGAATATATAGCAATCAGCCCCAGCATTTT. It codes for CAAKTGIYSNQPQHF. This chain links TRBV19 with TRBJ1-5; D may be TRBD1 (6 bases). CDR3 length equals 15 residues. The germline V and J ends were trimmed by 11 bases and 0 bases, with 17 bases remaining between them. Looked up from germline, CDR1 is LNHDA and CDR2 is SQIVND (reference sequence).

The V gene is TRBV5-1, the J gene TRBJ2-1; 10 bases fit TRBD2. The V segment lost 3 bases and the J segment 4 bases; nucleotides outside the gene matches: 7. The CDR3 loop spans 16 amino acids. Germline CDR1 is SGHRS and CDR2 is YFSETQ. Here the CDR3 reads CASSSKAGGEYNEQFF. The CDR3 nucleotides read TGCGCCAGCAGCTCTAAAGCGGGAGGGGAGTACAATGAGCAGTTCTTC.

J is TRBJ1-1 and V is TRBV7-9, with D maybe TRBD1 (5 bases). The V end was cut by 2 bases, the J end by 3 bases, with 10 bases between. There are 14 residues in the CDR3. Germline V gene lookup returns CDR1 SEHNR and CDR2 FQNEAQ (reference sequence). CDR3 region: CASSLTTRDTEAFF. The DNA for the CDR3 is TGTGCCAGCAGCTTAACGACCAGGGACACTGAAGCTTTCTTT. The variable domain in full, with the rest retrieved from reference TRBV7-9 and TRBJ1-1, is DTGVSQNPRHKITKRGQNVTFRCDPISEHNRLYWYRQTLGQGPEFLTYFQNEAQLEKSRLLSDRFSAERPKGSFSTLEIQRTEQGDSAMYLCASSLTTRDTEAFFGQGTRLTVV.

The rearrangement uses TRBV7-9 and TRBJ1-6; the D gene is possibly TRBD1 (5 bases). Per the germline V gene, CDR1 is SEHNR and CDR2 is FQNEAQ (reference sequence). Trimming pared 0 bases from V and 11 bases from J, leaving 8 bases between. This CDR3 is 13 amino acids long. The CDR3 sequence is CASSLAQGTPLHF. The DNA for the CDR3 is TGTGCCAGCAGCTTAGCTCAGGGCACACCCCTCCACTTT.

V and J are TRBV7-2 and TRBJ2-5, with unresolved D. CDR1 and CDR2 from the germline V gene are SGHTA and FQGNSA. This CDR3 region has 12 residues. Trimming removed 7 bases at V and 5 bases at J, with 11 bases between. The CDR3 protein is CASTLWSETQYF. The CDR3 DNA sequence: TGTGCCAGCACCCTGTGGAGTGAGACCCAGTACTTC. The whole variable domain, remainder taken from reference TRBV7-2 and TRBJ2-5, is GAGVSQSPSNKVTEKGKDVELRCDPISGHTALYWYRQSLGQGLEFLIYFQGNSAPDKSGLPSDRFSAERTGGSVSTLTIQRTQQEDSAVYLCASTLWSETQYFGPGTRLLVL.

The CDR3: CASRLAGGSDTQYF. CDR3 bases: TGTGCCTCCCGACTAGCGGGAGGGTCAGATACGCAGTATTTT. The rearrangement links TRBV30 to TRBJ2-3; 14 bases match TRBD2. V gave up 7 bases and J gave up 4 bases; unmatched junction bases: 4. The CDR3 sequence is 14 residues long. CDR1 is GTSNPN and CDR2 is SVGIG in the germline V gene (reference sequence).